The entry below describes one TCR beta chain. Antigen: not known. This sample is drawn from a study of long-term antiretroviral therapy in people with HIV. The germline V gene has CDR1 MNHNS and CDR2 SASEGT. This CDR3 is built from 15 residues. V was clipped by 5 bases and J by 2 bases; unmatched bases: 5. Study-level points and caveats: ART adherence, viral resistance and therapy changes went undocumented. In samples taken after ART, diversity increased but remained below transplant donor control levels. Clones showing expansion before ART dominated the repertoire at all time points. In the period from the mid-2000s to the late 2010s, blood was collected, possibly under older ART regimens.

Researchers ran immunoSEQ v3.0 at survey level. The assay was immunoSEQ multiplex PCR, and TCRdb's table has in-frame clones only and misses some. The sample carries approximately 15,000 clones, around 85% recorded once. The sequence came from a man aged 35 to 55 with HIV. The V gene is TRBV6-1, the J gene TRBJ1-3, with TRBD1 identical over 8 bases. Sample: unsorted PBMCs, taken just before starting antiretroviral therapy. This CDR3 reads CASSINRGTGNTIYF. The DNA of the CDR3 is TGTGCCAGCAGTATAAACAGGGGGACTGGAAACACCATATATTTT.